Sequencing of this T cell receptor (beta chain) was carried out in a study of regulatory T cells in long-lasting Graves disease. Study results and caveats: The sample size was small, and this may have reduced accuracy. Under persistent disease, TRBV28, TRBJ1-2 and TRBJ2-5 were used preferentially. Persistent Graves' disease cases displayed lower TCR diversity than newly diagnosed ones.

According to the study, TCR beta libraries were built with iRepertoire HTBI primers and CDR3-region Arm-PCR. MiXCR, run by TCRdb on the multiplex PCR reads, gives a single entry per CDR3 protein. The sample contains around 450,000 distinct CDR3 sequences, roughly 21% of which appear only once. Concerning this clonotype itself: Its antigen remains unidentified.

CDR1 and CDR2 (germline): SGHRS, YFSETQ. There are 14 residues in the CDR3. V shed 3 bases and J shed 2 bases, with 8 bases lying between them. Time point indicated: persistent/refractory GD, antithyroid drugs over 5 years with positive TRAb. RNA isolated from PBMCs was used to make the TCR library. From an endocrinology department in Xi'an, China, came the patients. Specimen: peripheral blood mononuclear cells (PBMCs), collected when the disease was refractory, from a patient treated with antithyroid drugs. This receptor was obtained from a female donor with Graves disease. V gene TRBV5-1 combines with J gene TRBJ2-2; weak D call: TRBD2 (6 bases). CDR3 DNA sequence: TGCGCCAGCAGCTGGGGAGGAAACACCGGGGAGCTGTTTTTT. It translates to CASSWGGNTGELFF.